The T cell receptor (beta chain) under discussion was sequenced for a study of blood T cell repertoires in COVID-19. For the study at large: Whether acute or convalescent, the COVID-19 samples came from the United States, Italy and Spain.

This clone was seen a few times. Unmatched junction bases numbered 11, after V lost 4 bases and J lost 8 bases. Germline CDR1 is LGHDT and CDR2 is YNNKEL (reference sequence). This CDR3 region has 16 residues. Clones were sequenced by immunoSEQ multiplex PCR, and TCRdb holds only the in-frame ones, with some missing. The sample has over 250,000 clones; about 85% are singletons. Source material: peripheral blood. The source is a human donor in a cohort sampled during active COVID-19. This chain uses TRBV3-1 (or the pseudogene TRBV3-2) with TRBJ1-1, with 12 bases aligning to TRBD1. This CDR3 is CASSPGGDRGLREAFF. The CDR3 nucleotides read TGTGCCAGCAGCCCCGGAGGGGACAGGGGGCTTCGCGAAGCTTTCTTT.